This T cell receptor beta chain was profiled in a study of blood T cell repertoires in COVID-19. Study context: From T cells, B-cell-depleted T cells, or PBMCs came the material, which was cDNA or gDNA.

V lost 7 bases and J 0 bases, leaving 21 bases between the germline ends. This CDR3 has 18 residues. In germline, CDR1 is SNHLY, CDR2 FYNNEI. In the original workflow: It was from reference gene primer amplification that nucleated cell counts were estimated. Clones were sequenced by immunoSEQ multiplex PCR, and TCRdb holds only the in-frame ones, with some missing. D and trimming come from the DNA, and the V and J calls and clone size come from that table. This repertoire shows about 120,000 clones, approximately 83% found once; its top ten account for 25% to 30%. The chain employs TRBV2 and TRBJ1-4; D not resolved. Sequencing input: peripheral blood. This TCR was sampled from a woman of 80 years or more with acute or convalescent COVID-19. CDR3 DNA sequence: TGTGCCAGCATTCTGCACCTAAGCTGGGCATCAACTAATGAAAAACTGTTTTTT. Encoded protein: CASILHLSWASTNEKLFF.